Detailed here is one T cell receptor (beta chain). This clonotype appeared a few times. Its antigen has not been determined. A much more abundant neighbour one base away suggests this may be a read error. This record comes from a study of regulatory T cells in long-lasting Graves disease (dated by TCRdb to 2020 to 2022). Turning to the overall study: Persistent Graves' disease was defined as antithyroid drug treatment for over 5 years with persistently positive TSH receptor autoantibodies. Peripheral blood TCR sequencing and RNA sequencing compared persistent Graves' disease patients with newly diagnosed Graves' disease patients. The study was conducted in China and was registered as a clinical trial. A total of about 33 samples underwent TCR sequencing, from roughly 13 patients with persistent Graves' disease and approximately 20 patients with newly diagnosed Graves' disease. In the clinical cohort, patients with persistent Graves' disease had used antithyroid drugs for an average of around 9.3 years.

The library came from multiplex PCR. The instrument was an Illumina HiSeq 4000. To build TCR beta libraries, CDR3 regions were amplified by Arm-PCR using iRepertoire HTBI primers. Gel purification was performed on PCR products prior to sequencing. On the authors' methods: A total of fewer than 80 TRBV and 14 TRBJ segments were identified across samples and were used for gene usage analysis of CDR3 amino acid clonotypes. Filtered high-quality paired reads were merged into contigs using COPE and FqMerger. BLAST was used to align contigs to the IMGT TRBV, TRBD and TRBJ reference genes, and CDR3 was defined following IMGT. Any clonotype with a frequency above 0.1% was counted as a highly expanded clone. Shannon entropy was used to measure repertoire diversity, and the Gini coefficient was used to measure V-J evenness. A clonotype was considered public if more than one individual shared it. The public reads were run again by TCRdb, first through fastp at Q25 and then through MiXCR, and only productive beta chains were kept. Each entry merges the rows of one CDR3 protein and shows their most common DNA and genes. The V and J calls, along with clone size, are taken from TCRdb and not from the paper's own processing. For this sample there are about 300,000 distinct CDR3 sequences; roughly 21% appear just once. The ten most abundant clones make up just over 55% of the sample.

The time point tag for this specimen amounts to: persistent/refractory GD, antithyroid drugs over 5 years with positive TRAb. For both TCR sequencing and RNA sequencing, RNA was extracted from PBMCs using TRIzol. The diagnosis of Graves' disease was made according to American Thyroid Association guidelines. Recruitment of patients was carried out at an endocrinology department in Xi'an, China. Each patient gave 7 to 9.5 milliliters of peripheral blood, collected in an EDTA anticoagulant tube. PBMCs were isolated by Ficoll Paque Plus density gradient separation without further T cell sorting. An Agilent 2100 Bioanalyzer and agarose gel were used to check RNA quality, while a NanoDrop 2000 measured RNA concentration. Reading from cysteine to phenylalanine, the CDR3 counts 13 amino acids. The CDR3 DNA has 39 bases and is translated from base 1. V sheds 6 bases and J sheds 12 bases, leaving 17 bases between their ends.

The paper's findings and limits, for the study overall: Persistent Graves' disease patients showed lower TCR Shannon entropy and fewer highly expanded clones than newly diagnosed patients, suggesting clonal expansion. More public clonotypes were shared among persistent patients (about 2,800) than among newly diagnosed patients (over 900). Peripheral blood alone was examined, since thyroid tissue, which constituted the primary lesion, could not be accessed. Sequencing and analysis were limited to the TCR beta chain. The authors noted that the small sample size was a limitation that may lower accuracy. Persistent disease showed preferential use of TRBV28, TRBJ1-2 and TRBJ2-5, whereas newly diagnosed disease favored TRBV20-1 and TRBJ2-1.

The sequence was collected from a female donor with Graves disease. The starting material was peripheral blood mononuclear cells (PBMCs), obtained when the disease was refractory, from a patient treated with antithyroid drugs. The chain uses TRBV12-3 or TRBV12-4 and TRBJ2-2, and TRBD2 may be the D gene, going by 6 matching bases. The sequence in DNA is TGTGCCAGCAGACCCGGACGGGGGAGGAAGCTGTTTTTT. Translated, it gives CASRPGRGRKLFF.